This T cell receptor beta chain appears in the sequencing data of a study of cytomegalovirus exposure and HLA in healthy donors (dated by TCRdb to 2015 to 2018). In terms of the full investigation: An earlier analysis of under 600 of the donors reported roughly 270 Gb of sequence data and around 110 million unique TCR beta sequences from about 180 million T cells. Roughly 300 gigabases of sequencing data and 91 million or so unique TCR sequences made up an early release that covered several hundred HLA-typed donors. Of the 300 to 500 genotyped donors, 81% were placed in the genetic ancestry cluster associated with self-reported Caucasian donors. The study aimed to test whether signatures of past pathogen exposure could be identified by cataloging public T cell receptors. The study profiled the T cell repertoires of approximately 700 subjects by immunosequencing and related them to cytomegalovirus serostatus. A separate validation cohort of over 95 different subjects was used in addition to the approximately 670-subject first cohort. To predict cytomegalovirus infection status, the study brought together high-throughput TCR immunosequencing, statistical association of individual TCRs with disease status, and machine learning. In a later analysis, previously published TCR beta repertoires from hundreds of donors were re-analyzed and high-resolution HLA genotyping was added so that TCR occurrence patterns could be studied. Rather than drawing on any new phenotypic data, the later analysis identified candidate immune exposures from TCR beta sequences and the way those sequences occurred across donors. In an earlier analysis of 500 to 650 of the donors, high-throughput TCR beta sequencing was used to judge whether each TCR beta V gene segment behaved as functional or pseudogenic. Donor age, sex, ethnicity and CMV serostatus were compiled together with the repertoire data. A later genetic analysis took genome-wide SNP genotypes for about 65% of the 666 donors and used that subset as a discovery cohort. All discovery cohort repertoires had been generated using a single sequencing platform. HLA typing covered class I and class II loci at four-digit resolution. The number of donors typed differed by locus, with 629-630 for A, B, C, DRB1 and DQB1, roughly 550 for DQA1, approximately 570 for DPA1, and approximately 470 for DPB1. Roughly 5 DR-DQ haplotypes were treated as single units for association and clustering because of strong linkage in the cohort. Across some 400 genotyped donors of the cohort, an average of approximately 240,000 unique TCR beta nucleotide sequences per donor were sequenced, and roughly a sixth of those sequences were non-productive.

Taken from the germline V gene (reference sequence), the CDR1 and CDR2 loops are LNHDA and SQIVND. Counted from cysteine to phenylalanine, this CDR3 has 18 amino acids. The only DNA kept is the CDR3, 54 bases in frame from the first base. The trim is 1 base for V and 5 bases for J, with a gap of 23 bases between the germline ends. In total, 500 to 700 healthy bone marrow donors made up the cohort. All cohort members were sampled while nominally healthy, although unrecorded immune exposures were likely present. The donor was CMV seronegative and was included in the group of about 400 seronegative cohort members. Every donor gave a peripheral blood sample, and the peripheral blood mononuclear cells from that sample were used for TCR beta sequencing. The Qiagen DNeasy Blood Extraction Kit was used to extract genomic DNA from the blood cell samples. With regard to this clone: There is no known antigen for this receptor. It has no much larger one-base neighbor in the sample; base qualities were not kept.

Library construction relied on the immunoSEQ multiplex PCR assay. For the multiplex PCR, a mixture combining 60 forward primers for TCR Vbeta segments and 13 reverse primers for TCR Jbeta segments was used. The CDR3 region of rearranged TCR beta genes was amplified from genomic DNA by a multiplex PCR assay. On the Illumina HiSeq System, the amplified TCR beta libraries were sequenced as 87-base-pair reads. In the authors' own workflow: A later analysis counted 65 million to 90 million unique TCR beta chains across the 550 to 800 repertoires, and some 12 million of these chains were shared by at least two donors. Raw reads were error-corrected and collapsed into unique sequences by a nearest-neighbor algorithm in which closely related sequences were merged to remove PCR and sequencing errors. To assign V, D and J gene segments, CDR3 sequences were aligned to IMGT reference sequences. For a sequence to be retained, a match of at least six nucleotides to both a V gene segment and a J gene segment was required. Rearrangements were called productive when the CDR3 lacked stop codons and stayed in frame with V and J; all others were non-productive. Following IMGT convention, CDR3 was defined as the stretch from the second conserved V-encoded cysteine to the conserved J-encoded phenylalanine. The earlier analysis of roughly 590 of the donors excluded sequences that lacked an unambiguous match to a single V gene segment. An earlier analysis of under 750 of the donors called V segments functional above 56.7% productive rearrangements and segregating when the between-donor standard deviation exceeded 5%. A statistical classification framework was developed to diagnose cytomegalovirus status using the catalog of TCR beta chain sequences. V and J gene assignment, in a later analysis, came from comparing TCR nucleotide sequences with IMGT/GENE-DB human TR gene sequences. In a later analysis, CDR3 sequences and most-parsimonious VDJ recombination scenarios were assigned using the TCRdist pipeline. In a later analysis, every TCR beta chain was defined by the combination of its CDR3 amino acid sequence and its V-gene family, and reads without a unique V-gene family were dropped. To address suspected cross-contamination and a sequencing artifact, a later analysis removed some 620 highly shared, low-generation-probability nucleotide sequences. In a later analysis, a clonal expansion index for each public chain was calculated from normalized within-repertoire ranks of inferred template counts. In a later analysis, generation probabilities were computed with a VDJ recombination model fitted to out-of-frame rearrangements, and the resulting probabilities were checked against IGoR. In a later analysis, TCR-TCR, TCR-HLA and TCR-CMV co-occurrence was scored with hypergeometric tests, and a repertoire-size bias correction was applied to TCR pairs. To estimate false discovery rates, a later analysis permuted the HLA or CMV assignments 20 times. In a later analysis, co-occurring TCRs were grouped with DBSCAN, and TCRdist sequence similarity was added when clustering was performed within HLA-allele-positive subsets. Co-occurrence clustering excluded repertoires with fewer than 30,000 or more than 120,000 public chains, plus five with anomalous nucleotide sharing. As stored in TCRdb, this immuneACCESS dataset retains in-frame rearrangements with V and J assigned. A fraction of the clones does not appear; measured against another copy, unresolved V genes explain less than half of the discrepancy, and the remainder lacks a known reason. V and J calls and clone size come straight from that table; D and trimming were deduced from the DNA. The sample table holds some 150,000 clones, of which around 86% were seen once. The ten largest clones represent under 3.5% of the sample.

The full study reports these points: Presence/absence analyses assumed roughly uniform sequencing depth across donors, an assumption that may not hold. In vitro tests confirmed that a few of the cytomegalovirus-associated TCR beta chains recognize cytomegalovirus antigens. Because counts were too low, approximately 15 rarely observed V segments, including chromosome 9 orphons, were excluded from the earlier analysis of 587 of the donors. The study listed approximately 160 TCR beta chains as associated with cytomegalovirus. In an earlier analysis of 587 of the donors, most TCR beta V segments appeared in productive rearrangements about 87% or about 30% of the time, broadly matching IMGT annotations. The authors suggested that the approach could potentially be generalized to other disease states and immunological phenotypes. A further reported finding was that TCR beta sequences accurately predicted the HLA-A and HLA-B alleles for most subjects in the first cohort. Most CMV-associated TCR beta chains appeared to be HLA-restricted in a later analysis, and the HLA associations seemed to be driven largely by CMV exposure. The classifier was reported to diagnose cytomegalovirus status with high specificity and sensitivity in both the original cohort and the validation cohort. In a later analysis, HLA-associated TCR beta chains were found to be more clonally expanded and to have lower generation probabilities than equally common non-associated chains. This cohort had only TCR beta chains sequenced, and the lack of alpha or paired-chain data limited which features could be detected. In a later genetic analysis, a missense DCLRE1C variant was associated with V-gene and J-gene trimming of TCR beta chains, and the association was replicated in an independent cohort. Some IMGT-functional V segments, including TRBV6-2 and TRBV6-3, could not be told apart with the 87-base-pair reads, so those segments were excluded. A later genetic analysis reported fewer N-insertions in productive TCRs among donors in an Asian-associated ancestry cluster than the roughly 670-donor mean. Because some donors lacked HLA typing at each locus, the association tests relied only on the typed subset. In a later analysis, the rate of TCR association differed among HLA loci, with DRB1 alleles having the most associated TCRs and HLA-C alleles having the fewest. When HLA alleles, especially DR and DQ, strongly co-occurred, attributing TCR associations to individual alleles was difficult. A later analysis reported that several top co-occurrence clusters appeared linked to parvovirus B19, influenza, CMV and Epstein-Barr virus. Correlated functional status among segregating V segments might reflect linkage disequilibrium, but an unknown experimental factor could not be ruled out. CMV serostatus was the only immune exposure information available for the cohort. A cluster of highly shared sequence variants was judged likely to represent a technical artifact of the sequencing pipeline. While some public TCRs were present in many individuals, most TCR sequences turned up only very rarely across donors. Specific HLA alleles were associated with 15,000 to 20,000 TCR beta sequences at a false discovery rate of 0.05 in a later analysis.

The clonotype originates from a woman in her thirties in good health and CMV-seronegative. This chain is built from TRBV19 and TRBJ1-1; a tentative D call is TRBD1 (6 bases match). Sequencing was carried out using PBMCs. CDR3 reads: CASSIVIRGGITGTEAFF. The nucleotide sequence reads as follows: TGTGCCAGTAGTATAGTTATCAGGGGCGGAATAACTGGGACTGAAGCTTTCTTT.